This entry lists 2 T cell receptor beta chains sequenced from one sample in a study of cytomegalovirus exposure and HLA in healthy donors. Use of 60 Vbeta and 13 Jbeta primers characterized the PCR. Method: immunoSEQ multiplex PCR; TCRdb's copy keeps in-frame clones and lacks some. The table shows 54,000 or so clones, with 70% occurring only once. Sample: PBMCs. These receptors all stem from a woman in her sixties or seventies in good health and CMV-seropositive.

This sequence joins TRBV4-3 and TRBJ2-5; tentatively, D is TRBD2 (6 bases). The germline CDR1 and CDR2 sequences are LGHNA and YSLEER. The CDR3 extends over 14 amino acids. V was clipped by 0 bases and J by 11 bases, with 16 bases between them. CDR3 protein: CASSQDGSWGEQYF. The CDR3 bases are TGCGCCAGCAGCCAAGATGGCTCCTGGGGGGAGCAGTACTTC.

The J gene is TRBJ1-5, the V gene TRBV7-9; unclear D gene. The CDR3 runs to 16 residues. In germline, CDR1 is SEHNR, CDR2 FQNEAQ (reference sequence). The V end was cut by 0 bases, the J end by 1 base, with 10 bases between. The CDR3 DNA reads TGTGCCAGCAGCTTAGCGCGGGGTCAGAGCAATCAGCCCCAGCATTTT. It specifies CASSLARGQSNQPQHF.